This T cell receptor beta chain was obtained from a study of blood T cell repertoires in COVID-19. The overall study: Donors in the United States, Italy and Spain gave samples during acute or convalescent COVID-19. From T cells, B-cell-depleted T cells, or PBMCs came the material, which was cDNA or gDNA.

Methods used by the authors: For nucleated cells, counts were estimated from reference gene primer amplification. The method was immunoSEQ multiplex PCR; TCRdb's version includes in-frame clones alone and lacks a portion of them. The V and J calls and clone size were taken over from that table, and D and trimming were inferred from the DNA. Of fewer than 45,000 clones in the sample, roughly 90% are singletons; the top ten hold about 13%. Germline-derived CDR1 and CDR2 are SEHNR and FQNEAQ (reference sequence). This CDR3 spans 16 amino acids. The J segment lost 4 bases and the V segment lost 3 bases, leaving 7 bases of the junction unmatched.

The sequence was obtained from a human donor in a cohort sampled during active COVID-19. Sequenced: peripheral blood. This chain joins TRBV7-9 and TRBJ2-1, with 9 bases identical to TRBD2. CDR3 bases: TGTGCCAGCAGCTTGAGCGGGGGGAGATCTTACAATGAGCAGTTCTTC. Its translation: CASSLSGGRSYNEQFF.